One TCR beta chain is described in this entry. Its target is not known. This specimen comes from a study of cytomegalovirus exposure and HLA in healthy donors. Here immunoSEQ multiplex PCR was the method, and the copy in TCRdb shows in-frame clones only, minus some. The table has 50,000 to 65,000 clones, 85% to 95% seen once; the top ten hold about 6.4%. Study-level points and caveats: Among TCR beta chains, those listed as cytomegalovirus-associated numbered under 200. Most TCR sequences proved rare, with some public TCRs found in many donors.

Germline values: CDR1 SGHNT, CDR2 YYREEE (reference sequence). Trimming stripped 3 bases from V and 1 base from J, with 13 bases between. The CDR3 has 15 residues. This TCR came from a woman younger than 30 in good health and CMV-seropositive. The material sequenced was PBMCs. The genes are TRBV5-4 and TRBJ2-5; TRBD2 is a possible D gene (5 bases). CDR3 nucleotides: TGTGCCAGCAGCTACAAGCTAGCAGGCCAAGAGACCCAGTACTTC. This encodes CASSYKLAGQETQYF.